Below, one T cell receptor beta chain is given with its context. The PCR employed 60 Vbeta primers together with 13 Jbeta primers. The data were produced by immunoSEQ multiplex PCR, yet TCRdb's version contains in-frame clones alone and is incomplete. The data show 90,000 or so clones, 55% to 75% seen once. These data belong to a study of cytomegalovirus exposure and HLA in healthy donors. Germline CDR1 is SGHVS and CDR2 is FNYEAQ. The CDR3 runs 15 residues. After removal of 0 bases from V and 4 bases from J, the junction contained 4 bases not matched to a gene. The origin of this receptor is a middle-aged man in good health and CMV-seronegative. The sample consisted of PBMCs. V usage is TRBV7-6 and J usage is TRBJ2-3; 7 bases are shared with TRBD2. CDR3 nucleotides: TGTGCCAGCAGCTTAGCGGGAGGGTTCGCAGATACGCAGTATTTT. This encodes CASSLAGGFADTQYF. Together with reference TRBV7-6 and TRBJ2-3, the CDR3 gives the full variable domain: GAGVSQSPRYKVTKRGQDVALRCDPISGHVSLYWYRQALGQGPEFLTYFNYEAQQDKSGLPNDRFSAERPEGSISTLTIQRTEQRDSAMYRCASSLAGGFADTQYFGPGTRLTVL.